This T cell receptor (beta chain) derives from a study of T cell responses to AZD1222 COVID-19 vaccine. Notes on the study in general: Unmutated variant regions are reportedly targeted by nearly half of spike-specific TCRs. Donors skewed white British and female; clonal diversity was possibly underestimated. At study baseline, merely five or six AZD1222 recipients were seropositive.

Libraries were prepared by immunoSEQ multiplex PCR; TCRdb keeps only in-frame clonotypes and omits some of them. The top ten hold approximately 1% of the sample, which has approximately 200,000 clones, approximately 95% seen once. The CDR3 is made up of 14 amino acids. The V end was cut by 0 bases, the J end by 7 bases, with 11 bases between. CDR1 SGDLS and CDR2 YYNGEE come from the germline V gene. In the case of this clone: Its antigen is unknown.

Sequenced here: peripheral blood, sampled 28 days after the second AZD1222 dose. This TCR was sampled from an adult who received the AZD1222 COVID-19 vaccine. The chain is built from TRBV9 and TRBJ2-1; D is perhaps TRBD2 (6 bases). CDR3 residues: CASSVVGDSNEQFF. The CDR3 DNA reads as TGTGCCAGCAGCGTAGTAGGGGACTCGAATGAGCAGTTCTTC.